This T cell receptor (beta chain) was identified in a study of blood T cells in healthy people across ages. Findings of the study overall: Donor CMV status was unknown, possibly confounding expanded clonotype changes. There was a strong correlation between TCR beta diversity and naive T cell percentage.

Combining a sample-barcoded 5' primer with a J-beta primer mix, a second PCR ran for about 6 to 12 cycles. TCRdb re-analysed the 5' RACE reads in MiXCR, keeping a single row per CDR3 protein. The sample consists of about 1.4 million distinct CDR3 sequences, approximately 59% of them appearing once. In its sample, this clonotype ranks as medium-sized. The antigen is unknown. Staff drew 9 to 10 milliliters of peripheral blood from each donor. CDR3 size: 12 residues. Per germline, CDR1 SEHNR and CDR2 FQNEAQ (reference sequence). The V and J ends lost 1 base and 3 bases respectively, with 4 bases between them.

The genes are TRBV7-9 and TRBJ2-7; D uncertain. The sequencing input was blood. The TCR comes from a man aged 18 to 30 in good health. In DNA form, the CDR3 reads TGTGCCAGCAGCTTAGAGGTCTACGAGCAGTACTTC. This sequence encodes CASSLEVYEQYF.